Below, 25 T cell receptor beta chains from the same sample are listed, as sequenced in a study of T cells in narcolepsy. Clones were sequenced by immunoSEQ multiplex PCR, and TCRdb holds only the in-frame ones, with some missing. The data hold under 35,000 clones, with around 87% observed a single time. The specimen was memory (CD45RA-) CD4+ T cells from blood. The source of these receptors is a human donor in good health.

The J gene is TRBJ2-3, the V gene TRBV4-2; 8 nucleotides align to TRBD2. Trimming at V came to 4 bases and at J to 4 bases, leaving 28 bases not matched to a gene. The CDR3 sequence is 22 residues long. Germline V gene lookup returns CDR1 LGHNA and CDR2 YNFKEQ. In DNA, the CDR3 is TGTGCCAGCAGCCGGCTGTGGGCGGGGGGCGAGGGGAGCGGGAGCTCTTCAGATACGCAGTATTTT. It is translated as CASSRLWAGGEGSGSSSDTQYF.

This chain connects TRBV10-3 to TRBJ1-2; D remains unclear. The CDR3 spans 16 residues. Trimming removed 4 bases from V and 6 bases from J, with 21 bases in between. Germline V gene data show CDR1 as ENHRY and CDR2 as SYGVKD. This chain's CDR3 is CAISGPATGGRDGYTF. DNA for the CDR3: TGTGCCATCAGTGGCCCCGCCACGGGAGGGAGGGATGGCTACACCTTC.

V usage is TRBV7-2 and J usage is TRBJ1-1; unclear D gene. CDR1 is SGHTA and CDR2 is FQGNSA in the germline V gene. V was pared by 1 base and J by 5 bases, with 11 bases between. The CDR3 sequence is 14 residues long. The CDR3 DNA follows: TGTGCCAGCAGCTTAGTTATAGGGAGAACTGAAGCTTTCTTT. Translation: CASSLVIGRTEAFF.

The table lists this clone with a few counts. The chain joins TRBV5-8 to TRBJ1-1; D might be TRBD1 (6 bases). The CDR3 length is 17 residues. V was pared by 1 base and J by 0 bases, with 16 bases between. Germline V gene sequence: CDR1 SGHTS, CDR2 YDEGEE. This chain's CDR3 is CASSLRQAHRMNTEAFF. CDR3 coding DNA: TGTGCCAGCAGCTTGAGACAGGCTCACAGGATGAACACTGAAGCTTTCTTT.

The rearrangement links TRBV19 to TRBJ1-5, with 10 positions matching TRBD1. J was trimmed by 4 bases and V by 8 bases; bases with no gene match: 8. Germline V gene sequence: CDR1 LNHDA, CDR2 SQIVND (reference sequence). The CDR3 has 15 amino acids. The CDR3 coding sequence is TGTGCCAGTTGGTCTCGGACAGGGGGGAATCAGCCCCAGCATTTT. Protein: CASWSRTGGNQPQHF.

The chain couples TRBV5-6 to TRBJ1-1; D might be TRBD1 (6 bases). The V end lost 1 base, the J end lost 4 bases, and 11 bases lay between the germline ends. From germline, CDR1 is SGHDT and CDR2 YYEEEE. The CDR3 extends over 14 amino acids. The CDR3 sequence: CASSLYGGPTEAFF. CDR3 DNA sequence: TGTGCCAGCAGCTTGTATGGGGGGCCCACTGAAGCTTTCTTT. The whole variable domain, filled in from reference TRBV5-6 and TRBJ1-1, reads DAGVTQSPTHLIKTRGQQVTLRCSPKSGHDTVSWYQQALGQGPQFIFQYYEEEERQRGNFPDRFSGHQFPNYSSELNVNALLLGDSALYLCASSLYGGPTEAFFGQGTRLTVV.

The rearrangement links TRBV7-2 to TRBJ1-2; no firm D call. The CDR3 length is 14 residues. The V gene lost 2 bases and the J gene lost 8 bases, with 15 bases spanning the gap. Germline V gene data show CDR1 as SGHTA and CDR2 as FQGNSA. As DNA, the CDR3 is TGTGCCAGCAGCTTATCCAAAGTCTCAGGAGGCTACACCTTC. Its protein product is CASSLSKVSGGYTF. Variable domain in full (rest from reference TRBV7-2 and TRBJ1-2): GAGVSQSPSNKVTEKGKDVELRCDPISGHTALYWYRQSLGQGLEFLIYFQGNSAPDKSGLPSDRFSAERTGGSVSTLTIQRTQQEDSAVYLCASSLSKVSGGYTFGSGTRLTVV.

This chain joins TRBV27 and TRBJ1-3, with D maybe TRBD1 (5 bases). CDR3 length: 13 amino acids. V lost 8 bases and J lost 0, with 8 bases in between. The germline gives CDR1 MNHEY, CDR2 SMNVEV (reference sequence). The CDR3 nucleotides are TGTGCCAGCGGGGCGGGCTCTGGAAACACCATATATTTT. Its protein is CASGAGSGNTIYF.

This clone has a single count. The rearrangement links TRBV9 to TRBJ2-7; a weak D match, TRBD2 (6 bases). CDR3 length: 15 amino acids. Germline CDR1 is SGDLS and CDR2 is YYNGEE. V gave up 3 bases and J gave up 1 base, with 14 bases separating them. CDR3 sequence (DNA): TGTGCCAGCAGCGCCGGGACTCTTGGGTCCTACGAGCAGTACTTC. Protein product: CASSAGTLGSYEQYF.

The chain couples TRBV5-1 to TRBJ2-1; D remains ambiguous. This CDR3 is built from 14 residues. V lost 0 bases to trimming and J lost 6 bases, with 10 bases between them. The germline CDR1 and CDR2 sequences are SGHRS and YFSETQ. CDR3 DNA sequence: TGCGCCAGCAGCTTGGTCCAGGCCGTCAATGAGCAGTTCTTC. It encodes CASSLVQAVNEQFF.

The genes are TRBV7-3 and TRBJ2-5; the match to TRBD1 covers 9 bases. This CDR3 region has 16 residues. Germline V gene data show CDR1 as SGHTA and CDR2 as FQGTGA. V dropped 5 bases and J dropped 0; count of bases not matched to a gene: 7. This chain's CDR3 is CASSVSGTGYQETQYF. The DNA of the CDR3 is TGTGCCAGCAGCGTCTCCGGGACAGGGTACCAAGAGACCCAGTACTTC.

This chain uses TRBV5-4 with TRBJ2-4; D may be TRBD1 (5 bases). This CDR3 is 14 amino acids long. Germline-derived CDR1 and CDR2 are SGHNT and YYREEE (reference sequence). Trimming shortened V by 0 bases and J by 7 bases, and 11 bases separated the two germline ends. CDR3 nucleotides: TGTGCCAGCAGCTTGGGTCAGGGCAGGAACATTCAGTACTTC. Translated: CASSLGQGRNIQYF. Full variable domain (outside the CDR3, taken from reference TRBV5-4 and TRBJ2-4): ETGVTQSPTHLIKTRGQQVTLRCSSQSGHNTVSWYQQALGQGPQFIFQYYREEENGRGNFPPRFSGLQFPNYSSELNVNALELDDSALYLCASSLGQGRNIQYFGAGTRLSVL.

The gene calls are TRBV19 and TRBJ2-1; perhaps TRBD1 as D (6 bases). Trimming pared 4 bases from V and 5 bases from J, leaving 15 bases between. The CDR3 runs to 15 residues. The V gene's germline CDR1 is LNHDA and CDR2 SQIVND (reference sequence). The CDR3 bases are TGTGCCAGTAGTAACCGGGACAACGCGGACAATGAGCAGTTCTTC. As protein: CASSNRDNADNEQFF. The complete variable domain, with remaining parts taken from reference TRBV19 and TRBJ2-1, reads DGGITQSPKYLFRKEGQNVTLSCEQNLNHDAMYWYRQDPGQGLRLIYYSQIVNDFQKGDIAEGYSVSREKKESFPLTVTSAQKNPTAFYLCASSNRDNADNEQFFGPGTRLTVL.

This clone has more than one count but fewer than ten. The rearrangement joins TRBV19 to TRBJ1-4; D uncertain. Trimming stripped 4 bases from V and 0 bases from J, with 9 bases between. The CDR3 runs 15 residues. Germline V gene lookup returns CDR1 LNHDA and CDR2 SQIVND (reference sequence). The CDR3 loop reads CASSNSRTTNEKLFF. The CDR3 coding sequence is TGTGCCAGTAGTAATTCCCGAACAACTAATGAAAAACTGTTTTTT.

The V and J genes are TRBV11-3 and TRBJ2-6, with 8 bases fitting TRBD1. Per the germline V gene, CDR1 is SGHNT and CDR2 is YENEEA. J lost 10 bases, V lost 1 base, and 0 bases had no gene match. This CDR3 region has 13 residues. CDR3 protein: CASSLGTGNVLTF. CDR3 DNA: TGTGCCAGCAGCTTAGGGACAGGGAACGTCCTGACTTTC.

V gene TRBV11-1 combines with J gene TRBJ2-7; TRBD1 agrees at 8 bases. There are 15 residues in the CDR3. The V segment lost 5 bases and the J segment 1 base; nucleotides outside the gene matches: 7. Per the germline V gene, CDR1 is SGHAT and CDR2 is FQDESV (reference sequence). The CDR3 protein is CASSPRDRLSYEQYF. The CDR3 DNA reads as TGTGCCAGCAGCCCCAGGGACAGGCTGTCCTACGAGCAGTACTTC. The variable domain in full, completed from reference TRBV11-1 and TRBJ2-7, reads EAEVAQSPRYKITEKSQAVAFWCDPISGHATLYWYRQILGQGPELLVQFQDESVVDDSQLPKDRFSAERLKGVDSTLKIQPAELGDSAMYLCASSPRDRLSYEQYFGPGTRLTVT.

This chain joins TRBV4-3 and TRBJ2-3; possibly TRBD2 for D (6 bases). The V end was cut by 2 bases, the J end by 0 bases, with 12 bases between. CDR3 size: 16 residues. Germline V gene lookup returns CDR1 LGHNA and CDR2 YSLEER. In nucleotides, the CDR3 is TGCGCCAGCAGCCAACACCTTAGCGGAAGCACAGATACGCAGTATTTT. Translation: CASSQHLSGSTDTQYF.

V and J are TRBV25-1 and TRBJ2-5; D is unresolved. The germline V gene encodes CDR1 MGHDK and CDR2 SYGVNS. The CDR3 sequence is 13 residues long. V was clipped by 7 bases and J by 2 bases, with 11 bases between them. The CDR3 protein is CASTDHSQETQYF. In DNA, the CDR3 is TGTGCCAGCACCGACCACAGTCAAGAGACCCAGTACTTC.

V gene TRBV6-6 combines with J gene TRBJ2-7; 8 bases are a match to TRBD1. CDR1 is MNHNY, CDR2 SVGAGI, per germline (reference sequence). Trimming cost V 4 bases and J 0 bases; bases outside gene matches: 5. This CDR3 has 15 residues. CDR3 loop: CASSLGQAVSYEQYF. CDR3 coding DNA: TGTGCCAGCAGTTTGGGACAGGCGGTCTCCTACGAGCAGTACTTC.

This CDR3 reads CASKGGHNQPQHF. The CDR3 DNA sequence: TGTGCCAGCAAAGGTGGACACAATCAGCCCCAGCATTTT. The rearrangement uses TRBV2 and TRBJ1-5; the D gene is possibly TRBD1 (5 bases). V lost 7 bases and J lost 3, with 10 bases in between. Looked up from germline, CDR1 is SNHLY and CDR2 is FYNNEI. The CDR3 runs 13 residues.

The rearrangement joins TRBV6-5 to TRBJ1-1; 9 bases agree with TRBD1. The CDR3 has 14 residues. Trimming cost V 5 bases and J 9 bases; bases outside gene matches: 10. The V gene's germline CDR1 is MNHEY and CDR2 SVGAGI. Written as DNA, the CDR3 is TGTGCCAGCAGTGGACAAGGGACAGGGTGGCAAGCTTTCTTT. Its protein is CASSGQGTGWQAFF.

The chain has TRBV30 and TRBJ1-1; a possible D gene is TRBD1 (5 bases). V was shortened by 2 bases and J by 0 bases, with 16 bases between the two germline ends. CDR1 is GTSNPN and CDR2 is SVGIG in the germline V gene (reference sequence). The CDR3 is made up of 16 amino acids. The CDR3 loop reads CAWSTPATAMNTEAFF. CDR3 sequence (DNA): TGTGCCTGGAGTACCCCCGCGACAGCCATGAACACTGAAGCTTTCTTT.

The V gene is TRBV5-1, the J gene TRBJ2-2; no reliable D call. Germline V CDR1 and CDR2: SGHRS, YFSETQ. The V end lost 9 bases, the J end lost 0 bases, and 12 bases lay between the germline ends. This CDR3 contains 14 residues. The CDR3 loop is CATRRQSNTGELFF. The CDR3 DNA reads as TGCGCCACTCGCCGGCAGTCGAACACCGGGGAGCTGTTTTTT.

This clone was seen more than once but under ten times. V is TRBV6-1 and J is TRBJ1-1, with 8 bases fitting TRBD1. V trimming: 5 bases; J trimming: 1 base; junction bases outside the gene matches: 6. CDR1 and CDR2 (germline): MNHNS, SASEGT. This CDR3 spans 15 amino acids. The CDR3 sequence is CASSRLGTGNTEAFF. In nucleotides, the CDR3 is TGTGCCAGCAGTCGACTAGGGACAGGGAACACTGAAGCTTTCTTT.

The chain couples TRBV7-8 to TRBJ2-3; no firm D call. The CDR3 covers 12 residues. Germline V gene data show CDR1 as SGHVS and CDR2 as FQNEAQ. The V gene lost 5 bases and the J gene lost 2 bases, with 5 bases spanning the gap. CDR3 DNA sequence: TGTGCCAGCAGCGCCGTCACAGATACGCAGTATTTT. Translating gives CASSAVTDTQYF.